This T cell receptor beta chain was captured by sequencing in a study of blood T cell repertoires in COVID-19. Background on the study: The United States, Italy and Spain provided the acute and convalescent COVID-19 samples. PBMCs, B-cell-depleted T cells, or T cells were the source of the cDNA or gDNA that made up the material.

This clone was counted between two and nine times. V gave up 0 bases and J gave up 1 base, with 13 bases separating them. CDR3 length: 17 amino acids. The germline V gene encodes CDR1 SEHNR and CDR2 FQNEAQ (reference sequence). Authors' analysis steps: The authors estimated nucleated cell counts from reference gene primer amplification. The method was immunoSEQ multiplex PCR; TCRdb's version includes in-frame clones alone and lacks a portion of them. The D gene and trimming were derived from the DNA, and the V and J assignments and clone size from that table. Here the sample spans roughly 100,000 clones, 77% being singletons.

V is TRBV7-9 and J is TRBJ2-1; D gene uncertain. This sequence was found in a woman older than 75 with acute or convalescent COVID-19. The specimen sequenced was peripheral blood. The CDR3 region has the DNA TGTGCCAGCAGCTTAGCGGGCCCGCTTCTATCCTACAATGAGCAGTTCTTC. The encoded protein is CASSLAGPLLSYNEQFF.